This is a list of T cell receptor beta chains from one sample in a study of blood T cell repertoires in COVID-19. Measured with immunoSEQ multiplex PCR; TCRdb has only the in-frame clones, and not every one. The sample yields 200,000 to 250,000 clones, about nine tenths seen once. The sample taken for sequencing was peripheral blood. These receptor sequences come from a man aged 25-45 years who had recovered from COVID-19. Each CDR3 is given with its conserved first and last residue. The D gene is left open where the match is weak. Clone size is shown for a subset of rows, as once, few, many or a class of expanded clone.

clone_size: NA
j_call: TRBJ1-1
v_call: TRBV5-6
d_call: NA
cdr3_aa: CASSLRRETRSNTEAFF
cdr3_nt: TGTGCCAGCAGCTTGAGAAGGGAGACTCGATCGAACACTGAAGCTTTCTTT

clone_size: NA
j_call: TRBJ2-1
v_call: TRBV24-1
d_call: NA
cdr3_aa: CATRSGFYNEQFF
cdr3_nt: TGTGCCACCAGGTCGGGATTCTACAATGAGCAGTTCTTC

clone_size: NA
j_call: TRBJ2-7
v_call: TRBV18
d_call: TRBD2
cdr3_aa: CASSPTSDASYEQYF
cdr3_nt: TGTGCCAGCTCACCCACTAGCGACGCATCCTACGAGCAGTACTTC

clone_size: NA
j_call: TRBJ2-2
v_call: TRBV29-1
d_call: NA
cdr3_aa: CSVVGTINTGELFF
cdr3_nt: TGCAGCGTTGTGGGGACAATTAACACCGGGGAGCTGTTTTTT

clone_size: NA
j_call: TRBJ2-7
v_call: TRBV7-9
d_call: NA
cdr3_aa: CASSLGGRGEQYF
cdr3_nt: TGTGCCAGCAGCTTAGGGGGGCGTGGGGAGCAGTACTTC

clone_size: NA
j_call: TRBJ2-1
v_call: TRBV3-1/TRBV3-2
d_call: NA
cdr3_aa: CASSVRGAAINEQFF
cdr3_nt: TGTGCCAGCAGCGTACGGGGGGCCGCTATCAATGAGCAGTTCTTC

clone_size: NA
j_call: TRBJ2-3
v_call: TRBV10-1
d_call: NA
cdr3_aa: CASSDNSGVTDTQYF
cdr3_nt: TGCGCCAGCAGTGATAATTCAGGGGTCACAGATACGCAGTATTTT

clone_size: few
j_call: TRBJ1-1
v_call: TRBV4-2
d_call: NA
cdr3_aa: CASSQRRALNTEAFF
cdr3_nt: TGTGCCAGCAGCCAGAGGAGGGCCTTGAACACTGAAGCTTTCTTT

clone_size: NA
j_call: TRBJ2-7
v_call: TRBV7-8
d_call: TRBD2
cdr3_aa: CASSLFTEGLAGGPSREQYF
cdr3_nt: TGTGCCAGCAGCTTATTTACGGAAGGACTAGCGGGGGGGCCTAGTCGCGAGCAGTACTTC

clone_size: NA
j_call: TRBJ2-7
v_call: TRBV3-1/TRBV3-2
d_call: NA
cdr3_aa: CASSQGDSYEQYF
cdr3_nt: TGTGCCAGCAGCCAAGGAGACAGCTACGAGCAGTACTTC

clone_size: NA
j_call: TRBJ1-3
v_call: TRBV15
d_call: NA
cdr3_aa: CATSRDIEGAGNTIYF
cdr3_nt: TGTGCCACCAGCAGAGATATAGAGGGGGCTGGAAACACCATATATTTT

clone_size: NA
j_call: TRBJ2-1
v_call: TRBV13
d_call: TRBD2
cdr3_aa: CASSLRLAGGPGREQFF
cdr3_nt: TGTGCCAGCAGCTTACGACTAGCGGGGGGGCCGGGACGTGAGCAGTTCTTC

clone_size: NA
j_call: TRBJ2-2
v_call: TRBV6-4
d_call: TRBD2
cdr3_aa: CASSSTSGGPTGELFF
cdr3_nt: TGTGCCAGCAGTAGCACTAGCGGGGGGCCGACCGGGGAGCTGTTTTTT

clone_size: NA
j_call: TRBJ2-7
v_call: TRBV6-6
d_call: NA
cdr3_aa: CASSILGVSYEQYF
cdr3_nt: TGTGCCAGCAGTATCCTCGGGGTCTCCTACGAGCAGTACTTC

clone_size: NA
j_call: TRBJ1-1
v_call: TRBV27
d_call: TRBD1
cdr3_aa: CASSTQGAMNTEAFF
cdr3_nt: TGTGCCAGCAGCACGCAGGGGGCTATGAACACTGAAGCTTTCTTT

clone_size: few
j_call: TRBJ1-1
v_call: TRBV9
d_call: TRBD1
cdr3_aa: CASSRTGATEAFF
cdr3_nt: TGTGCCAGCAGCCGGACAGGGGCCACTGAAGCTTTCTTT

clone_size: few
j_call: TRBJ2-1
v_call: TRBV19
d_call: NA
cdr3_aa: CASSDLRRSTYNEQFF
cdr3_nt: TGTGCCAGTAGTGACTTAAGACGATCTACTTACAATGAGCAGTTCTTC

clone_size: few
j_call: TRBJ2-2
v_call: TRBV3-1/TRBV3-2
d_call: NA
cdr3_aa: CASSRKTTARITGELFF
cdr3_nt: TGTGCCAGCAGCCGGAAGACGACTGCTCGAATCACCGGGGAGCTGTTTTTT

clone_size: many
j_call: TRBJ1-4
v_call: TRBV9
d_call: NA
cdr3_aa: CASSTRTAGGEKLFF
cdr3_nt: TGTGCCAGCAGCACCCGGACGGCGGGGGGTGAAAAACTGTTTTTT

clone_size: NA
j_call: TRBJ1-3
v_call: TRBV7-9
d_call: NA
cdr3_aa: CASSLFQGGWDTIYF
cdr3_nt: TGTGCCAGCAGCTTGTTCCAGGGAGGCTGGGACACCATATATTTT

clone_size: NA
j_call: TRBJ1-2
v_call: TRBV9
d_call: TRBD1
cdr3_aa: CASGEGASNYGYTF
cdr3_nt: TGTGCCAGCGGTGAGGGGGCCTCTAACTATGGCTACACCTTC

clone_size: NA
j_call: TRBJ1-4
v_call: TRBV6-4
d_call: NA
cdr3_aa: CASSAGGLNEKLFF
cdr3_nt: TGTGCCAGCAGTGCCGGGGGTCTGAATGAAAAACTGTTTTTT

clone_size: NA
j_call: TRBJ2-7
v_call: TRBV20-1
d_call: NA
cdr3_aa: CSARLLSEQYF
cdr3_nt: TGCAGTGCTAGGTTACTCTCCGAGCAGTACTTC

clone_size: NA
j_call: TRBJ2-3
v_call: TRBV7-2
d_call: TRBD2
cdr3_aa: CASSLGPRGSADTQYF
cdr3_nt: TGTGCCAGCAGCTTGGGTCCACGCGGGAGCGCAGATACGCAGTATTTT

clone_size: NA
j_call: TRBJ1-1
v_call: TRBV6-5
d_call: TRBD1
cdr3_aa: CASKVDRGNTEAFF
cdr3_nt: TGTGCCAGCAAGGTGGACAGGGGGAACACTGAAGCTTTCTTT

clone_size: NA
j_call: TRBJ2-7
v_call: TRBV5-4
d_call: TRBD1
cdr3_aa: CASSLPGTGLYYEQYF
cdr3_nt: TGTGCCAGCAGCCTTCCCGGGACAGGGTTATACTACGAGCAGTACTTC

clone_size: NA
j_call: TRBJ1-2
v_call: TRBV4-3
d_call: NA
cdr3_aa: CASSQDSGREYVYGYTF
cdr3_nt: TGCGCCAGCAGCCAAGATTCGGGTAGGGAGTACGTCTATGGCTACACCTTC

clone_size: NA
j_call: TRBJ1-1
v_call: TRBV19
d_call: NA
cdr3_aa: CASSASGGFKAFF
cdr3_nt: TGTGCCAGTAGCGCCTCCGGCGGGTTTAAAGCTTTCTTT

clone_size: NA
j_call: TRBJ2-7
v_call: TRBV6-6
d_call: TRBD2
cdr3_aa: CASSPDDSGGYEQYF
cdr3_nt: TGTGCCAGCAGCCCTGATGATAGCGGGGGGTACGAGCAGTACTTC

clone_size: NA
j_call: TRBJ2-5
v_call: TRBV3-1/TRBV3-2
d_call: TRBD2
cdr3_aa: CASTTRTRETQYF
cdr3_nt: TGTGCCAGCACCACCCGGACTAGAGAGACCCAGTACTTC

clone_size: NA
j_call: TRBJ2-5
v_call: TRBV9
d_call: TRBD2
cdr3_aa: CASSVTSGPETQYF
cdr3_nt: TGTGCCAGCAGCGTGACTAGCGGCCCAGAGACCCAGTACTTC

clone_size: NA
j_call: TRBJ2-6
v_call: TRBV3-1/TRBV3-2
d_call: NA
cdr3_aa: CASSLDRRGPGANVLTF
cdr3_nt: TGTGCCAGCAGCCTGGACAGACGAGGGCCTGGGGCCAACGTCCTGACTTTC

clone_size: NA
j_call: TRBJ2-1
v_call: TRBV7-8
d_call: NA
cdr3_aa: CASSLGPAGQYEQFF
cdr3_nt: TGTGCCAGCAGCTTGGGTCCGGCAGGGCAGTATGAGCAGTTCTTC

clone_size: NA
j_call: TRBJ2-7
v_call: TRBV6-5
d_call: NA
cdr3_aa: CASSYDTSYEQYF
cdr3_nt: TGTGCCAGCAGTTACGACACTTCCTACGAGCAGTACTTC

clone_size: NA
j_call: TRBJ2-7
v_call: TRBV5-8
d_call: TRBD2
cdr3_aa: CASSLTGGPGYEQYF
cdr3_nt: TGTGCCAGCAGCTTGACGGGGGGTCCAGGGTACGAGCAGTACTTC

clone_size: NA
j_call: TRBJ1-3
v_call: TRBV6-1
d_call: NA
cdr3_aa: CASSEALVGSSGNTIYF
cdr3_nt: TGTGCCAGCAGTGAAGCGCTTGTAGGGAGCTCTGGAAACACCATATATTTT

clone_size: NA
j_call: TRBJ1-3
v_call: TRBV7-2
d_call: NA
cdr3_aa: CASVNSGNTIYF
cdr3_nt: TGTGCCAGCGTAAACTCTGGAAACACCATATATTTT

clone_size: NA
j_call: TRBJ2-5
v_call: TRBV3-1/TRBV3-2
d_call: TRBD2
cdr3_aa: CASSPSGGAGETQYF
cdr3_nt: TGTGCCAGCAGTCCTAGCGGGGGGGCGGGAGAGACCCAGTACTTC

clone_size: NA
j_call: TRBJ1-1
v_call: TRBV28
d_call: TRBD1
cdr3_aa: CASRRQGPGEAFF
cdr3_nt: TGTGCCAGCAGGCGACAGGGGCCGGGTGAAGCTTTCTTT

clone_size: NA
j_call: TRBJ1-6
v_call: TRBV4-2
d_call: NA
cdr3_aa: CASSQERGSPLHF
cdr3_nt: TGTGCCAGCAGCCAAGAAAGAGGATCACCCCTCCACTTT